Following are 16 T cell receptor beta chains from one sample sequenced in a study of regulatory T cells in long-lasting Graves disease. Regarding time point: persistent/refractory GD, antithyroid drugs over 5 years with positive TRAb. RNA from PBMCs was the source of the TCR library. Arm-PCR with iRepertoire HTBI primers amplified the CDR3 regions for these TCR beta libraries. TCRdb called the multiplex PCR reads again in MiXCR, with one record for every CDR3 protein. The sample has about 470,000 distinct CDR3 sequences, around 21% seen once. The sample was peripheral blood mononuclear cells (PBMCs), taken when the disease was refractory, from a patient treated with antithyroid drugs. These receptors all come from a female donor with Graves disease.

This clonotype was seen ten or more times. The rearrangement joins TRBV30 to TRBJ1-1; TRBD1 might be the D (5 bases). The germline CDR1 and CDR2 sequences are GTSNPN and SVGIG (reference sequence). This CDR3 has 14 amino acids. The germline V and J ends were trimmed by 0 bases and 1 base, with 9 bases remaining between them. The CDR3 sequence is CAWSVPGRNTEAFF. As DNA, the CDR3 is TGTGCCTGGAGTGTACCAGGGAGGAACACTGAAGCTTTCTTT.

This clonotype has a handful of counts. The V call is TRBV4-1, the J call TRBJ2-5; no clear D. The CDR3 length is 14 residues. V was clipped by 0 bases and J by 5 bases, with 10 bases between them. Germline V gene sequence: CDR1 MGHRA, CDR2 YSYEKL. As DNA, the CDR3 is TGCGCCAGCAGCCAAGATCCGGCCCGGGAGACCCAGTACTTC. Translating it yields CASSQDPARETQYF.

This clonotype has at least ten counts. The J gene is TRBJ2-7, the V gene TRBV28; the D is unclear. The V end lost 5 bases, the J end lost 0 bases, and 11 bases lay between the germline ends. Germline CDR1 reads MDHEN; CDR2 reads SYDVKM. The CDR3 has 14 amino acids. Here the CDR3 reads CASSRSAYSYEQYF. Here the CDR3 DNA reads TGTGCCAGCAGTAGGAGCGCGTACTCCTACGAGCAGTACTTC. Together with reference TRBV28 and TRBJ2-7, the CDR3 gives the full variable domain: DVKVTQSSRYLVKRTGEKVFLECVQDMDHENMFWYRQDPGLGLRLIYFSYDVKMKEKGDIPEGYSVSREKKERFSLILESASTNQTSMYLCASSRSAYSYEQYFGPGTRLTVT.

This clonotype was seen repeatedly, ten times or more. The chain joins TRBV6-2 or TRBV6-3 to TRBJ1-2; 7 nucleotides line up with TRBD1. Losses at the gene ends were 2 bases for V and 4 bases for J; bases not matched to a gene: 13. The CDR3 is 17 amino acids. CDR1 MNHEY and CDR2 SVGEGT come from the germline V gene. CDR3 loop: CASSYPPTGSRVYGYTF. The CDR3 DNA reads TGTGCCAGCAGTTACCCACCGACAGGGTCCCGCGTCTATGGCTACACCTTC.

The table lists this clonotype with many counts. At one end the junction does not follow the germline gene, possibly because of a read error. The gene calls are TRBV19 and TRBJ1-1; D remains ambiguous. Germline loops: CDR1 LNHDA, CDR2 SQIVND (reference sequence). The CDR3 runs 12 residues. The CDR3 sequence: CASSILNTEAFF. The CDR3 DNA is TGTGCCAGCAGTATTCTGAACACTGAAGCTTTCTTT. The complete variable domain, with remaining parts taken from reference TRBV19 and TRBJ1-1, reads DGGITQSPKYLFRKEGQNVTLSCEQNLNHDAMYWYRQDPGQGLRLIYYSQIVNDFQKGDIAEGYSVSREKKESFPLTVTSAQKNPTAFYLCASSILNTEAFFGQGTRLTVV.

The sample holds many counts of this clonotype. This chain links TRBV5-1 with TRBJ2-7; a weak D match, TRBD2 (5 bases). V was shortened by 0 bases and J by 7 bases, with 11 bases between the two germline ends. The CDR3 is 13 amino acids. Germline V gene lookup returns CDR1 SGHRS and CDR2 YFSETQ. The CDR3 DNA is TGCGCCAGCAGCTTGGGAGGGCTCTGGGAGCAGTACTTC. It is translated as CASSLGGLWEQYF.

This clonotype was observed a handful of times. V is TRBV24-1 and J is TRBJ2-6, with 8 bases that match TRBD1. J gave up 3 bases and V 9 bases, and 3 bases lay outside the gene matches. Looked up from germline, CDR1 is KGHDR and CDR2 is SFDVKD. The CDR3 has 14 amino acids. Written as DNA, the CDR3 is TGTGCCACCCAGGGGGCGGGTGGGGCCAACGTCCTGACTTTC. Encoded protein: CATQGAGGANVLTF.

This clonotype was detected only once. A read error may account for a junction end that differs from germline. This chain uses TRBV6-2 or TRBV6-3 with TRBJ1-1; a possible D gene is TRBD1 (5 bases). The germline gives CDR1 MNHEY, CDR2 SVGEGT. This CDR3 spans 13 amino acids. Written as DNA, the CDR3 is TGTGCCGGCAGCACCTGGGACAACACTGAAGCTTTCTTT. Its translation is CAGSTWDNTEAFF.

The sample holds a few counts of this clonotype. The chain has TRBV29-1 and TRBJ2-7, with a possible D match to TRBD1 (5 bases). Germline loops: CDR1 SQVTM, CDR2 ANQGSEA. This CDR3 spans 13 amino acids. V was cut by 5 bases and J by 1 base, with 12 bases left in between. The CDR3 nucleotides read TGCAGCGTTAGGGGCCGACTTTCCTACGAGCAGTACTTC. Residues: CSVRGRLSYEQYF.

V gene TRBV6-2 or TRBV6-3 combines with J gene TRBJ1-3; no firm D call. V lost 7 bases to trimming and J lost 2 bases, with 6 bases between them. Germline values: CDR1 MNHEY, CDR2 SVGEGT. This CDR3 comprises 12 residues. The CDR3 loop reads CASMRAGNTIYF. The CDR3 DNA sequence: TGTGCCAGCATGAGAGCTGGAAACACCATATATTTT.

This sequence joins TRBV24-1 and TRBJ2-3, with TRBD1 as a possible D gene (5 bases). Trimming removed 4 bases from V and 6 bases from J, with 10 bases in between. CDR3 length equals 13 residues. The germline gives CDR1 KGHDR, CDR2 SFDVKD. This chain's CDR3 is CATSDPGLDTQYF. The CDR3 DNA reads TGTGCCACCAGTGACCCAGGGTTGGATACGCAGTATTTT.

This clonotype was counted ten times or more. The chain employs TRBV4-1 and TRBJ1-2; unclear D gene. CDR1 is MGHRA, CDR2 YSYEKL, per germline. V shed 1 base and J shed 6 bases, with 12 bases lying between them. The CDR3 consists of 14 residues. CDR3 loop: CASSQGHAGNGYTF. The CDR3 DNA reads TGCGCCAGCAGCCAAGGACACGCCGGGAATGGCTACACCTTC.

This clonotype was found many times. This chain joins TRBV11-2 and TRBJ1-2; D remains ambiguous. Germline V gene sequence: CDR1 SGHAT, CDR2 FQNNGV. The V end lost 1 base, the J end lost 3 bases, and 6 bases lay between the germline ends. The CDR3 consists of 13 residues. DNA for the CDR3: TGTGCCAGCAGCTTAGGGAATGACTATGGCTACACCTTC. Translation: CASSLGNDYGYTF. Supplemented by reference TRBV11-2 and TRBJ1-2, the full variable domain reads EAGVAQSPRYKIIEKRQSVAFWCNPISGHATLYWYQQILGQGPKLLIQFQNNGVVDDSQLPKDRFSAERLKGVDSTLKIQPAKLEDSAVYLCASSLGNDYGYTFGSGTRLTVV.

This clonotype has at least ten counts. This chain joins TRBV27 and TRBJ1-4; D is unclear. Trimming shortened V by 5 bases and J by 17 bases, and 24 bases separated the two germline ends. The length of the CDR3 is 14 residues. Germline values: CDR1 MNHEY, CDR2 SMNVEV (reference sequence). The CDR3 sequence is CASSIGAGLQNLFF. Written as DNA, the CDR3 is TGTGCCAGCAGTATAGGAGCGGGCCTGCAGAATCTCTTTTTT.

This sequence joins TRBV12-3 or TRBV12-4 and TRBJ2-1, with D unclear. The length of the CDR3 is 11 residues. The V end lost 8 bases, the J end lost 7 bases, and 9 bases lay between the germline ends. CDR3 bases: TGTGCCAGCCACAACATGAATGAGCAGTTCTTC. Its translation is CASHNMNEQFF.

This clonotype was counted at least ten times. The gene calls are TRBV27 and TRBJ2-7; possibly TRBD2 for D (5 bases). Trimming cost V 3 bases and J 6 bases, with 9 bases left between them. CDR1 MNHEY and CDR2 SMNVEV come from the germline V gene (reference sequence). This CDR3 is 12 amino acids long. The CDR3: CASSFSGGEQYF. The CDR3 coding sequence is TGTGCCAGCAGTTTTTCAGGAGGCGAGCAGTACTTC.